A single sample gave rise to the 22 T cell receptor beta chains below, sequenced in a study of response to subunit inactivated influenza vaccine. TCRdb reanalysed the RT-PCR reads using MiXCR and keeps one entry per CDR3 protein. The sample has hundreds of thousands of distinct CDR3 sequences, over 11% seen once. This specimen consisted of PBMCs from blood, obtained roughly 15 days before vaccination. Receptors originate from a man in his fifties who received an inactivated influenza vaccine.

This chain uses TRBV30 with TRBJ2-3, with D perhaps matching TRBD1 or TRBD2 (5 bases each). CDR3 length equals 13 residues. Trimming took off 2 bases at V and 6 bases at J, with 12 bases between the two ends. Germline V gene data show CDR1 as GTSNPN and CDR2 as SVGIG (reference sequence). Written as DNA, the CDR3 is TGTGCCTGGAGTCGGGGATGGGGGGATACGCAGTATTTT. Its translation is CAWSRGWGDTQYF. The variable domain in full, completed from reference TRBV30 and TRBJ2-3, reads SQTIHQWPATLVQPVGSPLSLECTVEGTSNPNLYWYRQAAGRGLQLLFYSVGIGQISSEVPQNLSASRPQDRQFILSSKKLLLSDSGFYLCAWSRGWGDTQYFGPGTRLTVL.

The chain combines TRBV15 with TRBJ2-5; D uncertain. Trimming shortened V by 1 base and J by 5 bases, and 5 bases separated the two germline ends. Germline V gene lookup returns CDR1 LNHNV and CDR2 YYDKDF (reference sequence). The CDR3 consists of 12 residues. CDR3 protein: CATSRVSETQYF. The CDR3 DNA reads TGTGCCACCAGCAGAGTGAGTGAGACCCAGTACTTC.

This clonotype has only a few counts. The CDR3: CASSPGATNTEAFF. DNA of the CDR3: TGTGCCAGCTCACCAGGTGCTACGAACACTGAAGCTTTCTTT. The chain links TRBV18 to TRBJ1-1, with D uncertain. Between the trimmed V and J ends, which lost 2 bases and 1 base, there was a span of 8 bases. The CDR3 spans 14 residues. Germline CDR1 KGHSH, CDR2 LQKENI.

This clonotype showed up just a few times. The chain recombines TRBV9 with TRBJ2-2; 7 bases agree with TRBD1. The ends lost 6 bases at V and 1 base at J; junction bases unmatched: 9. Germline CDR1 is SGDLS and CDR2 is YYNGEE. The CDR3 contains 16 residues. The CDR3 nucleotides read TGTGCCAGCACCCCAGGGGGAGTTAGGAACACCGGGGAGCTGTTTTTT. It encodes CASTPGGVRNTGELFF.

In this sample, this clonotype turned up a few times. The chain has TRBV12-3 or TRBV12-4 and TRBJ2-3; TRBD2 matches at 10 bases. J was trimmed by 1 base and V by 5 bases; bases with no gene match: 9. The CDR3 runs 17 residues. As DNA, the CDR3 is TGTGCCAGCAGTCATCCGGGACTAGCGTACCGCACAGATACGCAGTATTTT. The encoded protein is CASSHPGLAYRTDTQYF.

This chain links TRBV4-3 with TRBJ2-1, with a weak D call TRBD2 (6 bases). Germline V gene sequence: CDR1 LGHNA, CDR2 YSLEER. The V end was cut by 0 bases, the J end by 4 bases, with 16 bases between. This CDR3 contains 17 residues. CDR3 region: CASSQDNRGLRYNEQFF. CDR3 nucleotide sequence: TGCGCCAGCAGCCAAGATAATAGGGGACTGCGATACAATGAGCAGTTCTTC.

This chain links TRBV20-1 with TRBJ2-2; 12 bases are a match to TRBD2. This CDR3 is built from 17 residues. The ends lost 5 bases at V and 3 bases at J; junction bases unmatched: 10. CDR1 and CDR2 (germline): DFQATT, SNEGSKA (reference sequence). CDR3 nucleotides: TGCAGTGCTGGAGGGGCTAGCGGGAGGGCTTACACCGGGGAGCTGTTTTTT. It encodes CSAGGASGRAYTGELFF.

In this sample, this clonotype turned up a few times. This chain uses TRBV28 with TRBJ1-2; D may be TRBD1 (5 bases). The V end was cut by 7 bases, the J end by 2 bases, with 14 bases between. The CDR3 consists of 14 residues. Germline V gives CDR1 MDHEN, CDR2 SYDVKM. The CDR3 sequence is CASTWGGSNYGYTF. CDR3 nucleotides: TGTGCCAGCACCTGGGGGGGATCAAACTATGGCTACACCTTC.

This sequence joins TRBV29-1 and TRBJ2-1, with D perhaps matching TRBD2 (6 bases). The CDR3 extends over 15 amino acids. The V end was cut by 5 bases, the J end by 5 bases, with 19 bases between. CDR1 is SQVTM, CDR2 ANQGSEA, per germline. CDR3 region: CSVTPAGNSHNEQFF. The CDR3, as DNA: TGCAGCGTTACTCCTGCGGGGAATTCCCACAATGAGCAGTTCTTC.

The V call is TRBV20-1, the J call TRBJ1-2, with D unresolved. The CDR3 spans 14 residues. Trimming took off 6 bases at V and 5 bases at J, with 19 bases between the two ends. Germline CDR1 DFQATT, CDR2 SNEGSKA (reference sequence). CDR3 sequence: CSARIRSGPYGYTF. The CDR3 DNA is TGCAGTGCCAGAATACGGAGCGGTCCGTATGGCTACACCTTC.

This clonotype was seen at least ten times. The rearrangement links TRBV10-3 to TRBJ2-3, with D unclear. The CDR3 totals 16 residues. CDR1 ENHRY and CDR2 SYGVKD come from the germline V gene. The V end was cut by 4 bases, the J end by 2 bases, with 16 bases between. The CDR3 loop is CAISALARGNTDTQYF. The CDR3 region has the DNA TGTGCCATCAGTGCCCTGGCCAGAGGAAACACAGATACGCAGTATTTT.

The chain carries TRBV12-3 or TRBV12-4 and TRBJ2-6, with D perhaps TRBD1 or TRBD2 (6 bases each). The CDR3 runs to 17 residues. Deletions cut 3 bases from V and 2 bases from J, with 14 bases between. Here the CDR3 reads CASSFSRRGTGANVLTF. The CDR3 region has the DNA TGTGCCAGCAGTTTTTCTCGGAGGGGGACTGGGGCCAACGTCCTGACTTTC.

The chain employs TRBV20-1 and TRBJ2-7, with 12 bases matching TRBD2. With V trimmed by 3 bases and J by 2 bases, 2 bases remained unmatched. Germline values: CDR1 DFQATT, CDR2 SNEGSKA (reference sequence). The CDR3 length is 14 residues. The CDR3 sequence is CSASPSGGAYEQYF. DNA for the CDR3: TGCAGTGCTAGCCCTAGCGGGGGGGCCTACGAGCAGTACTTC.

V gene TRBV4-3 combines with J gene TRBJ2-2; the D is unclear. The CDR3 is 17 residues long. Trimming shortened V by 2 bases and J by 3 bases, and 16 bases separated the two germline ends. The germline gives CDR1 LGHNA, CDR2 YSLEER. The CDR3 sequence: CASSQYLYQAYTGELFF. CDR3 nucleotide sequence: TGCGCCAGCAGCCAATATCTTTATCAGGCGTACACCGGGGAGCTGTTTTTT.

This clonotype was observed a few times. The J gene is TRBJ2-3, the V gene TRBV11-2; D call uncertain. The V gene lost 4 bases and the J gene lost 2 bases, with 7 bases spanning the gap. The CDR3 is made up of 13 amino acids. Germline V gene sequence: CDR1 SGHAT, CDR2 FQNNGV. The CDR3 sequence: CASSSRHTDTQYF. The CDR3 nucleotides read TGTGCCAGCAGCTCGAGACACACAGATACGCAGTATTTT.

The table lists this clonotype with a few counts. The chain carries TRBV6-4 and TRBJ2-1, with D possibly TRBD1 on 6 matching bases. Germline loops: CDR1 MRHNA, CDR2 SNTAGT. Between the trimmed V and J ends, which lost 3 bases and 4 bases, there was a span of 13 bases. The CDR3 runs 15 residues. The CDR3 here is CASSETGTTYNEQFF. The CDR3, as DNA: TGTGCCAGCAGTGAAACCGGGACAACATACAATGAGCAGTTCTTC.

The rearrangement uses TRBV6-7 and TRBJ2-1; 10 nucleotides line up with TRBD2. TRBV6-7 is assigned to the ORF class and has an uncertain function. The CDR3 runs to 12 residues. The ends lost 2 bases at V and 12 bases at J; junction bases unmatched: 1. The DNA for the CDR3 is TGTGCCAGCAGTTACCTAGCGGGAGTGCAGTTCTTC. Protein sequence: CASSYLAGVQFF.

This clonotype was found many times. The chain links TRBV30 to TRBJ2-1; D tentatively fits TRBD1 or TRBD2 (7 bases each). The V and J ends lost 2 bases and 8 bases respectively, with 13 bases between them. The germline gives CDR1 GTSNPN, CDR2 SVGIG (reference sequence). The CDR3 consists of 13 residues. CDR3 sequence: CAWSFQGGDEQFF. Here the CDR3 DNA reads TGTGCCTGGAGTTTCCAGGGGGGGGATGAGCAGTTCTTC.

The genes are TRBV7-8 and TRBJ2-7, with D possibly being TRBD1 or TRBD2 (6 bases each). The V and J ends lost 5 bases and 4 bases respectively, with 18 bases between them. The CDR3 has 15 amino acids. CDR1 and CDR2 (germline): SGHVS, FQNEAQ. DNA for the CDR3: TGTGCCAGCAGCAGGCAGAGGGGGGCAGAGTACGAGCAGTACTTC. This codes for CASSRQRGAEYEQYF. The full variable domain, completed using reference TRBV7-8 and TRBJ2-7, is GAGVSQSPRYKVAKRGQDVALRCDPISGHVSLFWYQQALGQGPEFLTYFQNEAQLDKSGLPSDRFFAERPEGSVSTLKIQRTQQEDSAVYLCASSRQRGAEYEQYFGPGTRLTVT.

The V gene is TRBV4-1, the J gene TRBJ1-6; D is ambiguous. The V gene's germline CDR1 is MGHRA and CDR2 YSYEKL. The CDR3 covers 16 residues. Trimming shortened V by 8 bases and J by 8 bases, and 22 bases separated the two germline ends. The CDR3 sequence is CASRVKIVPEDSPLHF. As DNA, the CDR3 is TGCGCCAGCCGCGTCAAGATTGTTCCCGAGGATTCACCCCTCCACTTT.

This clonotype was picked up a small number of times. The J gene is TRBJ2-3, the V gene TRBV25-1; unclear D gene. V dropped 3 bases and J dropped 4 bases, with 5 bases sitting between them. CDR1 is MGHDK, CDR2 SYGVNS, per germline. The CDR3 length is 12 residues. CDR3 protein: CASSDAADTQYF. The CDR3 DNA sequence: TGTGCCAGCAGTGATGCGGCAGATACGCAGTATTTT.

At least ten counts were recorded for this clonotype. The DNA for the CDR3 is TGTGCCAGCAGCAAACTAGCGGGGGGTACCGGGGAGCTGTTTTTT. Its translation is CASSKLAGGTGELFF. J is TRBJ2-2 and V is TRBV6-1; 12 bases match TRBD2. Germline V lookup: CDR1 MNHNS, CDR2 SASEGT. This CDR3 is 15 amino acids long. Trimming at V came to 6 bases and at J to 5 bases, leaving 4 bases not matched to a gene.